Below, 6 T cell receptor beta chains from the same sample are listed, as sequenced in a study of blood T cell repertoires in COVID-19. TCRdb keeps only in-frame clones here, not all; method: immunoSEQ multiplex PCR. The sample records 45,000 to 55,000 clones, 82% being singletons. Sequences were obtained from peripheral blood. The origin of the receptors is a man older than 75 with COVID-19, enrolled during active disease.

V gene TRBV13 combines with J gene TRBJ1-1, with 8 nucleotides matching TRBD1. The CDR3 extends over 14 amino acids. V was pared by 5 bases and J by 7 bases, with 9 bases of the junction left unmatched. The germline gives CDR1 PRHDT, CDR2 FYEKMQ (reference sequence). The chain's CDR3 is CASSQGQGWGEAFF. Here the CDR3 DNA reads TGTGCCAGCAGCCAAGGACAGGGCTGGGGTGAAGCTTTCTTT.

This clone has only one observation. The rearrangement uses TRBV9 and TRBJ2-1; 9 bases map to TRBD2. Germline CDR1 is SGDLS and CDR2 is YYNGEE. The V segment lost 4 bases and the J segment 5 bases; nucleotides outside the gene matches: 4. CDR3 size: 14 residues. CDR3 residues: CASSLSGGNNEQFF. The CDR3 DNA follows: TGTGCCAGCAGCCTAAGCGGGGGGAACAATGAGCAGTTCTTC.

Comments on this clone: The germline gene is not matched at one end of the junction; a read error may be the cause. The CDR3 sequence: CASSLGPHGPHF. For the CDR3, the DNA is TGTGCCAGCAGCTTAGGCCCGCATGGGCCCCACTTC. The chain recombines TRBV11-2 with TRBJ1-2; D call uncertain. The CDR3 is made up of 12 amino acids. The germline CDR1 and CDR2 sequences are SGHAT and FQNNGV.

J is TRBJ2-2 and V is TRBV24-1; 10 positions agree with TRBD1. The V gene's germline CDR1 is KGHDR and CDR2 SFDVKD. The CDR3 spans 16 residues. Trimming removed 4 bases from V and 3 bases from J; junction bases left unmatched: 4. CDR3 nucleotides: TGTGCCACCAGTGACACCGGGACAGGGGACACCGGGGAGCTGTTTTTT. Translated, it gives CATSDTGTGDTGELFF.

The chain links TRBV28 to TRBJ1-1, with a possible D match to TRBD1 (5 bases). The V gene lost 11 bases and the J gene lost 2 bases, with 12 bases spanning the gap. Germline CDR1 and CDR2: MDHEN and SYDVKM. The CDR3 has 12 amino acids. CDR3 amino acids: CALGAHNTEAFF. For the CDR3, the DNA is TGTGCCCTTGGGGCACACAACACTGAAGCTTTCTTT.

The V gene is TRBV29-1, the J gene TRBJ1-1; weak D call: TRBD1 (5 bases). V dropped 6 bases and J dropped 0 bases, with 11 bases sitting between them. In germline, CDR1 is SQVTM, CDR2 ANQGSEA. The CDR3 sequence is 13 residues long. CDR3 sequence: CSVKKGMNTEAFF. As DNA, the CDR3 is TGCAGCGTCAAAAAGGGGATGAACACTGAAGCTTTCTTT.